This T cell receptor (beta chain) was obtained from a study of T cell repertoires in cytomegalovirus infection. Study context: Selected CMV epitopes included recently identified HLA-C-restricted ones as well as well-studied HLA-B-restricted ones. Evidence of both CMV infection and a matching HLA type came from public TCR beta signatures. Study-level results: HLA-C-restricted CMV clonotypes gave the most frequent clonotype in two of eight donors. Cumulative frequency of public TCR beta families picked out carriers of CMV plus the relevant HLA.

TCRdb re-analysed the reads in MiXCR, keeping a single row per CDR3 protein. The sample shows some 320,000 distinct CDR3 sequences, approximately 32% of them seen only once. The CDR3 contains 16 residues. Trimming at V came to 5 bases and at J to 2 bases, leaving 9 bases not matched to a gene. In its sample, this clonotype was seen a few times. Its target is unknown. Sequenced material: cultured PBMCs, taken from culture after CMV antigen stimulation. The gene calls are TRBV12-3 or TRBV12-4 and TRBJ2-1; 7 positions match TRBD2. This clonotype originated in a human donor in good health (CMV status not recorded). Some clones in this sample may be carry-over from other donors' samples. The chain's CDR3 is CASSPSGTSPYNEQFF. CDR3 sequence (DNA): TGTGCCAGCAGTCCTAGCGGTACGAGCCCCTACAATGAGCAGTTCTTC.